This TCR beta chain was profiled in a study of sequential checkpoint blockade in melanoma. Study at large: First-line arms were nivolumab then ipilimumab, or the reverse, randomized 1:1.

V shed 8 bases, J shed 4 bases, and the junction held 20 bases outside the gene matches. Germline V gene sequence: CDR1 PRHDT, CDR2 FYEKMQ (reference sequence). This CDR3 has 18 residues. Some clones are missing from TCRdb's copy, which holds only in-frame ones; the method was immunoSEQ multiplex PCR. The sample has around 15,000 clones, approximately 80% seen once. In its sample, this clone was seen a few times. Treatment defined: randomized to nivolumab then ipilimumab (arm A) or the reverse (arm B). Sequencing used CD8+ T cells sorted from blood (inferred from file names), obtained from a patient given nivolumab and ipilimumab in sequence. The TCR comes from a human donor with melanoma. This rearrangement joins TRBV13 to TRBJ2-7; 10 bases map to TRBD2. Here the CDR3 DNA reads TGTGCCAGCCTTAGAGTAATTTCCGGGACTAGCGCCTTTTACGAGCAGTACTTC. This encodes CASLRVISGTSAFYEQYF.